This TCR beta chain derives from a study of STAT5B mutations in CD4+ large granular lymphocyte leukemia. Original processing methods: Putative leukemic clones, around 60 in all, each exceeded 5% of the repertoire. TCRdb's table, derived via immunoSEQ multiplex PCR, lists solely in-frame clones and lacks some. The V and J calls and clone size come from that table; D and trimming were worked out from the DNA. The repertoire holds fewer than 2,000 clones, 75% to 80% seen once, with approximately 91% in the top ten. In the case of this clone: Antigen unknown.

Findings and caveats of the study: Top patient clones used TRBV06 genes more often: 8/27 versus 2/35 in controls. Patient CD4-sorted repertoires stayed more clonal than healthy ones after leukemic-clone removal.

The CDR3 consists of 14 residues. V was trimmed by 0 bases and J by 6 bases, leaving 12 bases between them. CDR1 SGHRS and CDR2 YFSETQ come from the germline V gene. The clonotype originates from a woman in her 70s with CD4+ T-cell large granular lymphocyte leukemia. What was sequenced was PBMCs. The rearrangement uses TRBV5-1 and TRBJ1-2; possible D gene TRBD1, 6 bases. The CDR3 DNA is TGCGCCAGCAGCTTGGAAGGACAGCCTAATGGCTACACCTTC. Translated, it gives CASSLEGQPNGYTF.